These 8 T cell receptor beta chains came from one sample sequenced in a study of blood T cell repertoires in COVID-19. Clones were sequenced by immunoSEQ multiplex PCR, and TCRdb holds only the in-frame ones, with some missing. Here the sample spans around 78,000 clones, roughly 88% being singletons. Sequencing was carried out using peripheral blood. The source of these receptors is a man aged 50 to 60 with active or convalescent COVID-19.

The rearrangement links TRBV5-1 to TRBJ2-7; the match to TRBD2 covers 13 bases. With 0 bases clipped from V and 2 bases from J, the junction kept 5 bases outside the gene matches. This CDR3 contains 17 residues. In germline, CDR1 is SGHRS, CDR2 YFSETQ. CDR3 coding DNA: TGCGCCAGCAGCTTGGGTGGACTAGCGGGGGATGCCTACGAGCAGTACTTC. Translating it yields CASSLGGLAGDAYEQYF.

J is TRBJ2-7 and V is TRBV27; D call uncertain. With 5 bases removed from V and 0 bases from J, the gap between germline ends came to 5 bases. The germline V gene has CDR1 MNHEY and CDR2 SMNVEV (reference sequence). The CDR3 extends over 12 amino acids. This chain's CDR3 is CASSRSSYEQYF. Written as DNA, the CDR3 is TGTGCCAGCAGTCGGAGCTCCTACGAGCAGTACTTC.

This rearrangement joins TRBV7-9 to TRBJ1-2, with a tentative D call TRBD1 (6 bases). V lost 5 bases to trimming and J lost 4 bases, with 14 bases between them. This CDR3 spans 14 amino acids. Germline V gives CDR1 SEHNR, CDR2 FQNEAQ (reference sequence). Here the CDR3 DNA reads TGTGCCAGCAGCCGTCCGACAGGCTCCTATGGCTACACCTTC. This encodes CASSRPTGSYGYTF.

This clone was observed a handful of times. The chain joins TRBV2 to TRBJ2-7; unclear D gene. V lost 5 bases, J lost 4 bases, and 15 bases lay in between. Germline-derived CDR1 and CDR2 are SNHLY and FYNNEI. The length of the CDR3 is 14 residues. CDR3 protein: CASSHGQDNYEQYF. CDR3 in DNA: TGTGCCAGCAGTCACGGTCAAGATAATTACGAGCAGTACTTC.

The chain combines TRBV5-1 with TRBJ2-5, with a weak D call TRBD1 (5 bases). Between the trimmed V and J ends, which lost 4 bases and 0 bases, there was a span of 16 bases. The CDR3 runs 16 residues. CDR1 is SGHRS and CDR2 is YFSETQ in the germline V gene. CDR3 sequence: CASSPELLGDQETQYF. For the CDR3, the DNA is TGCGCCAGCAGCCCAGAGTTGTTAGGGGACCAAGAGACCCAGTACTTC.

The chain uses TRBV5-1 and TRBJ2-5, with D perhaps matching TRBD2 (5 bases). V lost 1 base and J lost 2, with 15 bases in between. The CDR3 sequence is 16 residues long. Germline CDR1 reads SGHRS; CDR2 reads YFSETQ. The CDR3 DNA sequence: TGCGCCAGCAGCTTGCGGGGAGCCGACGAACAAGAGACCCAGTACTTC. Protein product: CASSLRGADEQETQYF. The full variable domain, with the rest looked up from reference TRBV5-1 and TRBJ2-5, is KAGVTQTPRYLIKTRGQQVTLSCSPISGHRSVSWYQQTPGQGLQFLFEYFSETQRNKGNFPGRFSGRQFSNSRSEMNVSTLELGDSALYLCASSLRGADEQETQYFGPGTRLLVL.

The rearrangement links TRBV18 to TRBJ1-6; 8 nucleotides line up with TRBD1. The CDR3 runs to 17 residues. V lost 2 bases to trimming and J lost 2 bases; unmatched junction nucleotides: 5. Germline lookup yields CDR1 KGHSH and CDR2 LQKENI. This chain's CDR3 is CASSPVGQGAYNSPLHF. For the CDR3, the DNA is TGTGCCAGCTCACCAGTAGGACAGGGCGCCTATAATTCACCCCTCCACTTT.

The CDR3 DNA reads TGTGCCAGTAGTTCGCGACAGGGGTGGGATACCGGGGAGCTGTTTTTT. Translated, it gives CASSSRQGWDTGELFF. The gene calls are TRBV19 and TRBJ2-2, with TRBD1 identical over 8 bases. Germline CDR1 LNHDA, CDR2 SQIVND (reference sequence). Trimming cost V 5 bases and J 5 bases; bases outside gene matches: 10. This CDR3 spans 16 amino acids.